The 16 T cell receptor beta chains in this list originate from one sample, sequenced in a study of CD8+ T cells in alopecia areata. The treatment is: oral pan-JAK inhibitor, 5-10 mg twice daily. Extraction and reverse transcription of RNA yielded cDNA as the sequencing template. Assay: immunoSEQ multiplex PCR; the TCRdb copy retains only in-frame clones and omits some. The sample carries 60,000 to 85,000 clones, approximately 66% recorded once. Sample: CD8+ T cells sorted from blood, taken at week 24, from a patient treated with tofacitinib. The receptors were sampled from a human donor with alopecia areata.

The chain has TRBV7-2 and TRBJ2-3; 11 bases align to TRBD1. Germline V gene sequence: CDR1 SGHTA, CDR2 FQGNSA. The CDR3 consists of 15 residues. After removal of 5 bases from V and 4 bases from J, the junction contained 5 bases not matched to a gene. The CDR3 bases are TGTGCCAGCAGCCCGGACAGGGGGCGCGCAGATACGCAGTATTTT. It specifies CASSPDRGRADTQYF.

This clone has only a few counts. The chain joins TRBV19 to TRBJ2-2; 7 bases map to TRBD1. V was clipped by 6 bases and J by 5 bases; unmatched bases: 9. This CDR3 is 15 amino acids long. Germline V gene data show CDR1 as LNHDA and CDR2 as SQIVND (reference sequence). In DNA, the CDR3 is TGTGCCAGTAGAATCTCGGCACAGGGGACCGGGGAGCTGTTTTTT. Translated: CASRISAQGTGELFF. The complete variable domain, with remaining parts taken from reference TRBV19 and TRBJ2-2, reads DGGITQSPKYLFRKEGQNVTLSCEQNLNHDAMYWYRQDPGQGLRLIYYSQIVNDFQKGDIAEGYSVSREKKESFPLTVTSAQKNPTAFYLCASRISAQGTGELFFGEGSRLTVL.

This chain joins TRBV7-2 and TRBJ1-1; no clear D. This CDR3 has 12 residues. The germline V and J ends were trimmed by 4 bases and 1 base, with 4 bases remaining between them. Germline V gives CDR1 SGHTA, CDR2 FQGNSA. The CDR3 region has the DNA TGTGCCAGCAGCTATTGGAACACTGAAGCTTTCTTT. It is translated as CASSYWNTEAFF.

CDR3 amino acids: CASSEWRADGANVLTF. The CDR3 coding sequence is TGTGCCAGCAGTGAATGGCGGGCTGATGGGGCCAACGTCCTGACTTTC. The V call is TRBV25-1, the J call TRBJ2-6; tentative D call: TRBD2 (5 bases). CDR1 and CDR2 from the germline V gene are MGHDK and SYGVNS. Trimming cost V 1 base and J 3 bases, with 10 bases left between them. The CDR3 sequence is 16 residues long. Drawing the rest from reference TRBV25-1 and TRBJ2-6, the complete variable domain is EADIYQTPRYLVIGTGKKITLECSQTMGHDKMYWYQQDPGMELHLIHYSYGVNSTEKGDLSSESTVSRIRTEHFPLTLESARPSHTSQYLCASSEWRADGANVLTFGAGSRLTVL.

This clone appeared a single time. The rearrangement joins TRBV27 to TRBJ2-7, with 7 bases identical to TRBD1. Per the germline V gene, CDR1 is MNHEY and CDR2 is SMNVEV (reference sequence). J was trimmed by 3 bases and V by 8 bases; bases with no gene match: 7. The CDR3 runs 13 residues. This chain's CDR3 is CASRLGQLYEQYF. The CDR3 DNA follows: TGTGCCAGCCGATTGGGACAGCTCTACGAGCAGTACTTC.

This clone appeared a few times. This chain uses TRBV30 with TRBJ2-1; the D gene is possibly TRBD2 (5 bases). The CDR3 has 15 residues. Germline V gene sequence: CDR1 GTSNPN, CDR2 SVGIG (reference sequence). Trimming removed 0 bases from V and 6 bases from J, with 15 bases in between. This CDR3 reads CAWSVFTGIANEQFF. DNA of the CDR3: TGTGCCTGGAGTGTATTCACGGGAATCGCCAATGAGCAGTTCTTC.

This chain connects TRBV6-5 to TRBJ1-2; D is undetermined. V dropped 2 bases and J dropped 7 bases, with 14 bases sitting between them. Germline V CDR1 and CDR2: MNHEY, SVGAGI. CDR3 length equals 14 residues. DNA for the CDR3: TGTGCCAGCAGTTACAATCTATTTTGGGGTGGCTACACCTTC. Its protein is CASSYNLFWGGYTF.

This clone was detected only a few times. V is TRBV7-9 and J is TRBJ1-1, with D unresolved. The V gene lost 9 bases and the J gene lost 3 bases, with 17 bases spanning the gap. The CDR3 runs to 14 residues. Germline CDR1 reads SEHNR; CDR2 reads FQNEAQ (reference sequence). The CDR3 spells CASKKFSAYTEAFF. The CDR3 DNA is TGTGCCAGTAAAAAGTTCTCCGCGTACACTGAAGCTTTCTTT. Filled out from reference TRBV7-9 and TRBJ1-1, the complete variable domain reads DTGVSQNPRHKITKRGQNVTFRCDPISEHNRLYWYRQTLGQGPEFLTYFQNEAQLEKSRLLSDRFSAERPKGSFSTLEIQRTEQGDSAMYLCASKKFSAYTEAFFGQGTRLTVV.

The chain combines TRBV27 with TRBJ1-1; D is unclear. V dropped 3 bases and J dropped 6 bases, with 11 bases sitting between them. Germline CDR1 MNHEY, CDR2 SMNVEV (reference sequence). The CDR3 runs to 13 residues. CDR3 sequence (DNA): TGTGCCAGCAGTTTGCTCCCCGGAGCTGAAGCTTTCTTT. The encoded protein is CASSLLPGAEAFF.

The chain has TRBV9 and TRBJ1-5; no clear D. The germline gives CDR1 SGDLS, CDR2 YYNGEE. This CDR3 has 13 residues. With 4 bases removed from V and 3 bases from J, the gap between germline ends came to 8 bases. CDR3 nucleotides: TGTGCCAGCAGCACCTATCCCAATCAGCCCCAGCATTTT. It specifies CASSTYPNQPQHF.

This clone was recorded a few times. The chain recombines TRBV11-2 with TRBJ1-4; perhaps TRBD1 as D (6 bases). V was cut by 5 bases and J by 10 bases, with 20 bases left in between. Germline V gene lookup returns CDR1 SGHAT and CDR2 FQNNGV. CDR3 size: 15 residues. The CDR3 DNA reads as TGTGCCAGCAGCCCGAGACCAGGGGCACAGGGAAAACTGTTTTTT. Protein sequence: CASSPRPGAQGKLFF.

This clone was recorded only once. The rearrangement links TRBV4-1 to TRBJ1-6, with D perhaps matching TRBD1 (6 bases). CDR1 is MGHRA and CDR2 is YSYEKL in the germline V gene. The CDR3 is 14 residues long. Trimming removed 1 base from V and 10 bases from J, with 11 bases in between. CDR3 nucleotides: TGCGCCAGCAGCCAAGCCACAGGGAGCTCACCCCTCCACTTT. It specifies CASSQATGSSPLHF.

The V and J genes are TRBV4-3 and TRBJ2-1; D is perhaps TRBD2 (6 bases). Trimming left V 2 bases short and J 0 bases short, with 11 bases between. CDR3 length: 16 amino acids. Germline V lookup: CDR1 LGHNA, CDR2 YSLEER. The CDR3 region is CASSQPSESSYNEQFF. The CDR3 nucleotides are TGCGCCAGCAGCCAACCTAGCGAGAGCTCCTACAATGAGCAGTTCTTC.

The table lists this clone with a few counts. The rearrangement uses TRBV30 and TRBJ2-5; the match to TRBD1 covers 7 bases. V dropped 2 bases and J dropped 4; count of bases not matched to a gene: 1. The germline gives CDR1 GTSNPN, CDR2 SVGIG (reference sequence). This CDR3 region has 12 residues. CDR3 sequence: CAWSTGVETQYF. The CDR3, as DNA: TGTGCCTGGAGTACAGGGGTAGAGACCCAGTACTTC.

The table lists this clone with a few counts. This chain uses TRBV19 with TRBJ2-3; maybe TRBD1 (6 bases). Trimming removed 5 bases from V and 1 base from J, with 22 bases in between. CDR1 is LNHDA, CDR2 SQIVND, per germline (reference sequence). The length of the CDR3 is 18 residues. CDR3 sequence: CASSLPYLTGSGTDTQYF. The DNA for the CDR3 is TGTGCCAGTAGTCTCCCCTATCTAACAGGGTCCGGCACAGATACGCAGTATTTT.

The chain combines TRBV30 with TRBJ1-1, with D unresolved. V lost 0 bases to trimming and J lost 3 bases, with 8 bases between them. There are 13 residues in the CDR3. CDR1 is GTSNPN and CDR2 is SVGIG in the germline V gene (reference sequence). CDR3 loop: CAWSVQSHTEAFF. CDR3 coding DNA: TGTGCCTGGAGTGTCCAGAGCCACACTGAAGCTTTCTTT.